The clone carrying this T cell receptor (beta chain) was counted a few times. Its antigen is not known. The CDR3 has 15 residues. V lost 4 bases and J lost 6, with 17 bases in between. Germline V CDR1 and CDR2: MGHDK, SYGVNS. The data derive from a study of beta chain features in type 1 diabetes. Overall study results and limits: The VDJ junctions of type 1 diabetes patients carried fewer insertions and more deletions. The study found moderately but significantly shorter TCRB CDR3s in all four CD4+ subsets of Type 1 diabetes patients.

Staining for CD45RO/CCR7/CD25/CD127/CD95/CD27 allowed sorting of CD4+ naive, central memory, regulatory and stem cell-like memory cells. As every portion of the isolated RNA was reverse transcribed, the sequencing read expressed TCRB transcripts. The repertoire was sequenced with immunoSEQ multiplex PCR; TCRdb's copy has only in-frame clones and lacks some. The sample carries some 350,000 clones, about 13% recorded once. This receptor was obtained from a woman aged 18 to 35 with type 1 diabetes. The chain uses TRBV25-1 and TRBJ2-3; the D is unclear. The sample was naive CD4+ T cells from blood. Here the CDR3 reads CASSADPPRADTQYF. The CDR3 DNA is TGTGCCAGCAGTGCAGACCCACCCCGAGCGGATACGCAGTATTTT.